The sample holds many counts of the clone carrying this TCR beta chain. The CDR3 sequence is 13 residues long. Between the trimmed V and J ends, which lost 3 bases and 1 base, there was a span of 7 bases. Per the germline V gene, CDR1 is SGDLS and CDR2 is YYNGEE. This sample is part of a study of T cells after yellow fever vaccination. TCRdb used MiXCR to reprocess the 5' RACE reads, holding one entry per CDR3 protein. This sample yields under 350,000 distinct CDR3 sequences, of which 4.1% are seen a single time; around 24% belongs to the top ten. The material was PBMCs, obtained 5 days after the yellow fever booster vaccination. The sequence came from a man younger than 30 who received the YFV17D yellow fever vaccine. This chain joins TRBV9 and TRBJ1-1; possible D gene TRBD1, 5 bases. In nucleotides, the CDR3 is TGTGCCAGCAGCGCCGGACAGAACACTGAAGCTTTCTTT. It translates to CASSAGQNTEAFF.